Below, 23 T cell receptor beta chains from the same sample are listed, as sequenced in a study of T-cell memory formation after mild COVID-19 (dated by TCRdb to about 2021). The library was built by means of 5' RACE. TCRdb shows the sequencer as Illumina NovaSeq 6000. TCRdb applied fastp at Q25 and MiXCR to the public reads, then kept only in-frame beta chains. Rows with a matching CDR3 protein are joined into one entry that keeps the most common DNA and genes. Counted in this sample were around 300,000 distinct CDR3 sequences; roughly an eighth of them appeared once. The biggest ten clones account for about 21% of the sample. What was sequenced was PBMCs or a T cell subset sorted from them (not recorded which). The source is a man aged 18 to 30 who had mild COVID-19 (a few samples of this study predate the infection). The sample titles of this study are shuffled in the database, so cell type and time point are left out; the donor was told from shared clones.

This clonotype appeared a few times. V usage is TRBV29-1 and J usage is TRBJ2-7; D assignment may be TRBD1 or TRBD2 (5 bases each). Germline V gives CDR1 SQVTM, CDR2 ANQGSEA. The V end was cut by 6 bases, the J end by 2 bases, with 11 bases between. This CDR3 spans 12 amino acids. As DNA, the CDR3 is TGCAGCGTGTGGGACGGACCCTACGAGCAGTACTTC. Translated: CSVWDGPYEQYF.

This clonotype was seen many times. The chain uses TRBV5-1 and TRBJ2-1; the match to TRBD2 covers 8 bases. Trimming took 3 bases from V and 4 from J; bases not matched to a gene: 6. Germline-derived CDR1 and CDR2 are SGHRS and YFSETQ. The CDR3 is 15 residues long. This CDR3 reads CASSSPRGGYNEQFF. The CDR3 bases are TGCGCCAGCAGCTCCCCTCGCGGGGGGTACAATGAGCAGTTCTTC. Based on the CDR3 plus reference TRBV5-1 and TRBJ2-1, the full variable domain is KAGVTQTPRYLIKTRGQQVTLSCSPISGHRSVSWYQQTPGQGLQFLFEYFSETQRNKGNFPGRFSGRQFSNSRSEMNVSTLELGDSALYLCASSSPRGGYNEQFFGPGTRLTVL.

This clonotype was found a few times. V and J are TRBV5-1 and TRBJ1-2, with 7 bases aligning to TRBD1. J was trimmed by 4 bases and V by 0 bases; bases with no gene match: 6. This CDR3 is built from 15 residues. CDR1 and CDR2 (germline): SGHRS, YFSETQ. CDR3 in amino acids: CASSLDDWDSYGYTF. CDR3 coding DNA: TGCGCCAGCAGCTTGGATGATTGGGACAGCTATGGCTACACCTTC. The variable domain in full, completed from reference TRBV5-1 and TRBJ1-2, reads KAGVTQTPRYLIKTRGQQVTLSCSPISGHRSVSWYQQTPGQGLQFLFEYFSETQRNKGNFPGRFSGRQFSNSRSEMNVSTLELGDSALYLCASSLDDWDSYGYTFGSGTRLTVV.

The rearrangement links TRBV18 to TRBJ2-5; 12 nucleotides line up with TRBD1. V lost 2 bases to trimming and J lost 6 bases; unmatched junction nucleotides: 7. Looked up from germline, CDR1 is KGHSH and CDR2 is LQKENI. The CDR3 consists of 16 residues. The DNA for the CDR3 is TGTGCCAGCTCACCAGGGACAGGGGGCACGAGGAAGACCCAGTACTTC. The encoded protein is CASSPGTGGTRKTQYF.

The chain is built from TRBV4-3 and TRBJ1-2; D call uncertain. This CDR3 has 15 amino acids. Per germline, CDR1 LGHNA and CDR2 YSLEER. V dropped 5 bases and J dropped 7 bases, with 20 bases sitting between them. The CDR3 region has the DNA TGCGCCAGCAGCGATTATAATATAGCGGAGGCTGGCTACACCTTC. It encodes CASSDYNIAEAGYTF.

This clonotype showed up just a few times. The chain carries TRBV9 and TRBJ2-1; 7 bases align to TRBD1. The CDR3 is 16 amino acids. The J segment lost 6 bases and the V segment lost 3 bases, leaving 12 bases of the junction unmatched. The V gene's germline CDR1 is SGDLS and CDR2 YYNGEE. CDR3 protein: CASSAQTGRASNEQFF. CDR3 DNA sequence: TGTGCCAGCAGCGCCCAGACAGGGCGGGCGAGCAATGAGCAGTTCTTC. The full variable domain, its missing parts supplied by reference TRBV9 and TRBJ2-1, is DSGVTQTPKHLITATGQRVTLRCSPRSGDLSVYWYQQSLDQGLQFLIQYYNGEERAKGNILERFSAQQFPDLHSELNLSSLELGDSALYFCASSAQTGRASNEQFFGPGTRLTVL.

This clonotype was observed a handful of times. The chain recombines TRBV5-1 with TRBJ1-3; D not resolved. The CDR3 is 14 amino acids. Germline CDR1 is SGHRS and CDR2 is YFSETQ. Between the trimmed V and J ends, which lost 4 bases and 7 bases, there was a span of 15 bases. The CDR3 sequence: CASSDGADDNTIYF. DNA of the CDR3: TGCGCCAGCAGCGATGGAGCAGACGACAACACCATATATTTT.

The CDR3 DNA reads TGTGCCAGCAGTTATCGTCCCGGGACGGAGGTAGAAGGCTACACCTTC. It yields the protein CASSYRPGTEVEGYTF. The chain carries TRBV7-9 and TRBJ1-2; perhaps TRBD1 as D (5 bases). The CDR3 runs 16 residues. V lost 6 bases and J lost 8, with 25 bases in between. Germline V CDR1 and CDR2: SEHNR, FQNEAQ (reference sequence).

This clonotype has at least ten counts. The J gene is TRBJ1-2, the V gene TRBV29-1; D gene unclear. V lost 7 bases, J lost 5 bases, and 17 bases lay in between. Germline loops: CDR1 SQVTM, CDR2 ANQGSEA. The CDR3 has 13 residues. The CDR3 DNA reads as TGCAGCGACCGAGAAGGAGCCCTATATGGCTACACCTTC. Amino acid sequence: CSDREGALYGYTF.

The chain is built from TRBV7-9 and TRBJ1-6; D gene uncertain. V dropped 0 bases and J dropped 13 bases, with 13 bases sitting between them. The germline gives CDR1 SEHNR, CDR2 FQNEAQ (reference sequence). The CDR3 consists of 14 residues. CDR3 in amino acids: CASSLAVGMGPLHF. CDR3 DNA: TGTGCCAGCAGCTTAGCGGTCGGGATGGGTCCCCTCCACTTT.

This clonotype showed up just a few times. The chain joins TRBV27 to TRBJ1-1; D gene ambiguous. This CDR3 is built from 13 residues. Per germline, CDR1 MNHEY and CDR2 SMNVEV (reference sequence). The V and J ends lost 3 bases and 10 bases respectively, with 15 bases between them. The CDR3 coding sequence is TGTGCCAGCAGTTTTGGGTCACCGGGTTTAGCTTTCTTT. Its translation: CASSFGSPGLAFF.

A few counts support this clonotype. The chain is built from TRBV6-2 or TRBV6-3 and TRBJ1-1; D gene ambiguous. Germline V gene lookup returns CDR1 MNHEY and CDR2 SVGEGT. V lost 3 bases to trimming and J lost 11 bases, with 10 bases between them. The CDR3 runs to 11 residues. The CDR3 loop reads CASSYLGRAFF. In nucleotides, the CDR3 is TGTGCCAGCAGTTATCTGGGGAGGGCTTTCTTT.

The V and J genes are TRBV12-3 or TRBV12-4 and TRBJ2-4, with D possibly matching TRBD2 (6 bases). Trimming took 0 bases from V and 4 from J, leaving 7 bases between them. The CDR3 is 14 residues long. The CDR3 protein is CASSLAGGKNIQYF. In DNA form, the CDR3 reads TGTGCCAGCAGTTTAGCGGGGGGAAAAAACATTCAGTACTTC.

The CDR3 is CASSYPQGPLHF. The CDR3 DNA reads as TGTGCCAGCAGTTACCCTCAGGGACCCCTCCACTTT. This chain joins TRBV6-5 and TRBJ1-6; D may be TRBD1 (5 bases). Trimming shortened V by 2 bases and J by 12 bases, and 8 bases separated the two germline ends. CDR3 length equals 12 residues. The germline CDR1 and CDR2 sequences are MNHEY and SVGAGI.

This chain joins TRBV5-1 and TRBJ2-1; TRBD2 aligns across 13 bases. Trimming at V came to 3 bases and at J to 2 bases, leaving 2 bases not matched to a gene. This CDR3 region has 16 residues. Per germline, CDR1 SGHRS and CDR2 YFSETQ. CDR3 protein: CASSSGLAGAYNEQFF. CDR3 DNA: TGCGCCAGCAGCTCCGGACTAGCGGGGGCCTACAATGAGCAGTTCTTC.

This clonotype was found a few times. The chain is built from TRBV6-2 or TRBV6-3 and TRBJ1-1, with a tentative D call TRBD1 (6 bases). V was cut by 4 bases and J by 2 bases, with 17 bases left in between. The CDR3 has 16 residues. Germline V gene data show CDR1 as MNHEY and CDR2 as SVGEGT. The CDR3 here is CASSLSPGASNTEAFF. For the CDR3, the DNA is TGTGCCAGCAGTTTGAGTCCAGGGGCCTCAAACACTGAAGCTTTCTTT.

CDR3 nucleotides: TGTGCCAGCTCCGACAGGGCTTCCTACGAGCAGTACTTC. Amino acids: CASSDRASYEQYF. The V gene is TRBV27, the J gene TRBJ2-7, with 7 positions matching TRBD1. After removal of 8 bases from V and 1 base from J, the junction contained 5 bases not matched to a gene. The V gene's germline CDR1 is MNHEY and CDR2 SMNVEV (reference sequence). The CDR3 runs 13 residues.

This clonotype was seen a handful of times. The rearrangement joins TRBV5-1 to TRBJ1-1; D gene uncertain. Germline V gives CDR1 SGHRS, CDR2 YFSETQ. V lost 0 bases, J lost 4 bases, and 7 bases lay in between. The CDR3 consists of 13 residues. The CDR3 here is CASSLEDPTEAFF. Written as DNA, the CDR3 is TGCGCCAGCAGCTTGGAAGACCCCACTGAAGCTTTCTTT. Full variable domain (outside the CDR3, taken from reference TRBV5-1 and TRBJ1-1): KAGVTQTPRYLIKTRGQQVTLSCSPISGHRSVSWYQQTPGQGLQFLFEYFSETQRNKGNFPGRFSGRQFSNSRSEMNVSTLELGDSALYLCASSLEDPTEAFFGQGTRLTVV.

This clonotype came up a few times. This rearrangement joins TRBV9 to TRBJ1-2; no firm D call. Germline-derived CDR1 and CDR2 are SGDLS and YYNGEE. The CDR3 spans 15 residues. The V end was cut by 0 bases, the J end by 4 bases, with 13 bases between. CDR3 sequence (DNA): TGTGCCAGCAGCGTAGGTCCGGGGAAGGGCTATGGCTACACCTTC. Protein product: CASSVGPGKGYGYTF.

This sequence joins TRBV21-1 and TRBJ1-1; the table gives TRBD1 as D, unverified against the DNA. TRBV21-1 is a listed pseudogene. The CDR3 has 17 amino acids. The CDR3 sequence is CASSPRGRGLLNTEAFF. In DNA form, the CDR3 reads TGTGCCAGCAGCCCGAGAGGCAGGGGGCTCTTGAACACTGAAGCTTTCTTT.

In this sample, this clonotype turned up many times. The CDR3 loop reads CASSYSQGYEQYV. DNA for the CDR3: TGTGCCAGCAGTTACTCACAGGGCTACGAGCAGTACGTC. This chain links TRBV6-6 with TRBJ2-7, with a weak D call TRBD1 (6 bases). This CDR3 is 13 amino acids long. In germline, CDR1 is MNHNY, CDR2 SVGAGI (reference sequence). V dropped 0 bases and J dropped 3 bases, with 6 bases sitting between them.

The rearrangement uses TRBV2 and TRBJ1-6; D uncertain. The CDR3 has 16 residues. V lost 1 base and J 0 bases, leaving 7 bases between the germline ends. Germline V CDR1 and CDR2: SNHLY, FYNNEI. Here the CDR3 DNA reads TGTGCCAGCAGTGAAGATGGCGGCTCCTATAATTCACCCCTCCACTTT. Translation gives CASSEDGGSYNSPLHF.

The CDR3 bases are TGCGCCAGCACCCCGCTAGCGGGGGGGCCGGAAGATACGCAGTATTTT. As protein: CASTPLAGGPEDTQYF. This chain joins TRBV5-1 and TRBJ2-3; TRBD2 matches 12 bases. Germline CDR1 is SGHRS and CDR2 is YFSETQ. With 6 bases clipped from V and 5 bases from J, the junction kept 10 bases outside the gene matches. CDR3 length: 16 amino acids.